The rows below give T cell receptor beta chains drawn from one sample of a study of regulatory T cells in long-lasting Graves disease. In TCRdb, the multiplex PCR reads were re-called with MiXCR into one record per CDR3 protein. The sample lists roughly 420,000 distinct CDR3 sequences, roughly 17% seen once, with 23% in the top ten. These sequences were also reported in another study, on T cells in Graves' hyperthyroidism and ophthalmopathy.

The input for sequencing was peripheral blood mononuclear cells (PBMCs), taken at new diagnosis, from a patient treated with antithyroid drugs. These receptors were taken from a woman between 18 and 29 years old with Graves disease. Both conserved end residues are part of each CDR3. A D gene is named only where the DNA matches it firmly. Expanded clones get a size class; other rows say once, few or many, or leave the size out.

abundance	d_gene	j_gene	v_gene	CDR3nt	CDR3aa
many	NA	TRBJ1-1	TRBV20-1	TGCAGTGCTGACTGGGGTTTCTTT	CSADWGFF
many	TRBD1	TRBJ2-5	TRBV2	TGTGCCAGCAGTCAAGGACAGGGGAAGTCAGAGACCCAGTACTTC	CASSQGQGKSETQYF
NA	NA	TRBJ2-3	TRBV30	TGTGCCTGGAGTGGTCTAGCCACAGATACGCAGTATTTT	CAWSGLATDTQYF
many	TRBD1	TRBJ2-1	TRBV7-9	TGTGCCAGCAGCCGAGACCAGGGACAGACAAATGAGCAGTTCTTC	CASSRDQGQTNEQFF
few	NA	TRBJ1-5	TRBV18	TGTGCCAGCTCACCACAGGGAGACAATCAGCCCCAGCATTTT	CASSPQGDNQPQHF
many	NA	TRBJ2-3	TRBV6-1	TGTGCCAGCAGTGAATCTGGGGGTTGGACAGATACGCAGTATTTT	CASSESGGWTDTQYF
many	NA	TRBJ1-5	TRBV6-5	TGTGCCAGCAGTTCCATACAGGGAAGCAATCAGCCCCAGCATTTT	CASSSIQGSNQPQHF
NA	NA	TRBJ2-3	TRBV27	TGTGCCAGCAGTTTTGAGGTTCAGGGCACAGATACGCAGTATTTT	CASSFEVQGTDTQYF
many	TRBD1	TRBJ1-5	TRBV4-3	TGCGCCAGCAGCCAAGACAGGGGGCTTAGCAATCAGCCCCAGCATTTT	CASSQDRGLSNQPQHF
many	NA	TRBJ1-6	TRBV28	TGTGCCAGCAGTACTTGGGGGAGCTTCTATAATTCACCCCTCCACTTT	CASSTWGSFYNSPLHF
many	NA	TRBJ1-1	TRBV5-6	TGTGCCAGCAGCCCCGGAGGAGTATTTGTGGCCGATCTAGAAGCTTTCTTT	CASSPGGVFVADLEAFF
NA	TRBD1	TRBJ2-1	TRBV27	TGTGCCAGCAGTTGGACAGGGAACAATGAGCAGTTCTTC	CASSWTGNNEQFF
few	TRBD2	TRBJ2-3	TRBV29-1	TGCAGCTCTAGCGTTAGCGGGAGTTTGGATACGCAGTATTTT	CSSSVSGSLDTQYF
few	TRBD2	TRBJ2-3	TRBV20-1	TGCAGTGCTAGGAGGACTAGCGGGGTGACAGATACGCAGTATTTT	CSARRTSGVTDTQYF
many	NA	TRBJ1-2	TRBV28	TGTGCCAGCAGTTTGTATAGGAATGGCTACACCTTC	CASSLYRNGYTF
many	NA	TRBJ2-3	TRBV20-1	TGCAGTGCATTGGCCTCAGATACGCAGTATTTT	CSALASDTQYF
few	NA	TRBJ2-5	TRBV30	TGTGCCTGGACCACCGGGACTCAAGAGACCCAGTACTTC	CAWTTGTQETQYF
many	TRBD2	TRBJ2-3	TRBV11-3	TGTGCCAGCAGCTTCGGGACTAGCCGGTCCCAGGATACGCAGTATTTT	CASSFGTSRSQDTQYF
many	TRBD1	TRBJ1-1	TRBV20-1	TGCAGTGCTACAGGACAGGGTGTTCACACTGAAGCTTTCTTT	CSATGQGVHTEAFF
many	NA	TRBJ2-4	TRBV28	TGTGCCAGCAGTCGCGCCGGGACTCTAAACATTCAGTACTTC	CASSRAGTLNIQYF
NA	NA	TRBJ2-1	TRBV9	TGTGCCAGCAGCGTAGAAGTAGTCGGGGAGCAGTTCTTC	CASSVEVVGEQFF
many	NA	TRBJ2-1	TRBV30	TGTGCCTGGAGCCAATGGTATGAGCAGTTCTTC	CAWSQWYEQFF
NA	NA	TRBJ2-1	TRBV9	TGTGCCAGCAGCGTAGTAAGGGGGGCAGGGAATGAGCAGTTCTTC	CASSVVRGAGNEQFF
many	NA	TRBJ1-3	TRBV20-1	TGCAGTGGAGGGGCGTCTGGAAACACCATATATTTT	CSGGASGNTIYF
NA	NA	TRBJ1-1	TRBV10-3	TGTGCCTTCACTGCGGACCCCACTAACACTGAAGCTTTCTTT	CAFTADPTNTEAFF
many	TRBD2	TRBJ2-3	TRBV20-1	TGCAGTGCTTCTCGCCGCGGGAGTGGTGAGGTCGATACGCAGTATTTT	CSASRRGSGEVDTQYF
NA	NA	TRBJ1-5	TRBV7-9	TGTGCCAGCAGCTTATCAGAAAGCAATCAGCCCCAGCATTTT	CASSLSESNQPQHF
few	TRBD2	TRBJ2-1	TRBV5-1	TGCGCCAGCAGCTTGTTACTAGCGGGAGGGCCCAACAATGAGCAGTTCTTC	CASSLLLAGGPNNEQFF
NA	TRBD2	TRBJ2-1	TRBV30	TGTGCCTGGGCTGGGGGGGGGGTCTACAATGAGCAGTTCTTC	CAWAGGGVYNEQFF